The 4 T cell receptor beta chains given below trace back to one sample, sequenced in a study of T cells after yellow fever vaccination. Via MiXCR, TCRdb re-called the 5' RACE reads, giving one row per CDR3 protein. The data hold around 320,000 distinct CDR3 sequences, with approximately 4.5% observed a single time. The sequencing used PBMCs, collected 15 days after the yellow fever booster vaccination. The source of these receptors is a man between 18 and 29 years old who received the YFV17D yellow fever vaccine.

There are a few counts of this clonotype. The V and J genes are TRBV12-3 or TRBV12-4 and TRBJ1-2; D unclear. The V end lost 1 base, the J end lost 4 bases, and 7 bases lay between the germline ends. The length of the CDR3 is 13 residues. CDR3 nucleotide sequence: TGTGCCAGCAGTTTAGGGGCACCCTATGGCTACACCTTC. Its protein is CASSLGAPYGYTF.

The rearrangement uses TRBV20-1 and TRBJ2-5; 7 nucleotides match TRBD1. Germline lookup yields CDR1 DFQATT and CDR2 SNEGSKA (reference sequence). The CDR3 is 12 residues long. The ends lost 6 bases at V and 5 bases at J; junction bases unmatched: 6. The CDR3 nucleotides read TGCAGTGCCCACAGGGGCGGGGAGACCCAGTACTTC. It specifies CSAHRGGETQYF.

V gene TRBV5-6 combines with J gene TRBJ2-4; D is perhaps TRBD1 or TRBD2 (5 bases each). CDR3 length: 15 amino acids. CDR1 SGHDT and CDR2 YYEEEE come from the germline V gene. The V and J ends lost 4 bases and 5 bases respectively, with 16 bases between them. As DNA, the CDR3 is TGTGCCAGCAGCGGAGGCAAGGTCAGGGAAAACATTCAGTACTTC. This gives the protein CASSGGKVRENIQYF.

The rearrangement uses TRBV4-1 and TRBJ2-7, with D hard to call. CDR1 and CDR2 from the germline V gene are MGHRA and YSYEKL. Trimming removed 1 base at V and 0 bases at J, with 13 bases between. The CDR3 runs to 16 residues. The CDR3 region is CASSQAGRPSSYEQYF. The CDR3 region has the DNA TGCGCCAGCAGCCAAGCTGGCAGACCCTCCTCCTACGAGCAGTACTTC.